Below are 5 T cell receptor beta chains sequenced from a single sample in a study of T cells after yellow fever vaccination. TCRdb reprocessed the 5' RACE reads via MiXCR and lists one record per CDR3 protein. This table holds around 310,000 distinct CDR3 sequences, roughly 4% found once. This specimen was PBMCs, taken 5 days after the yellow fever booster vaccination. These receptors were obtained from a young man who received the YFV17D yellow fever vaccine.

V gene TRBV12-3 or TRBV12-4 combines with J gene TRBJ2-5, with 11 bases fitting TRBD2. V shed 6 bases, J shed 0 bases, and the junction held 6 bases outside the gene matches. The CDR3 consists of 16 residues. In DNA form, the CDR3 reads TGTGCCAGCAGGAAGCTAGCGGGGGGTAACCAAGAGACCCAGTACTTC. Its protein is CASRKLAGGNQETQYF.

V usage is TRBV15 and J usage is TRBJ2-5; 12 nucleotides agree with TRBD1. The trim removed 6 bases at V and 5 bases at J, leaving 7 bases unmatched. Looked up from germline, CDR1 is LNHNV and CDR2 is YYDKDF (reference sequence). The CDR3 loop spans 15 amino acids. Written as DNA, the CDR3 is TGTGCCACCAGACGACGGGACAGGGGGCATGAGACCCAGTACTTC. Amino acids: CATRRRDRGHETQYF.

This clonotype was counted only a few times. The CDR3 region is CASSLERMSEQYV. The CDR3, as DNA: TGTGCCAGCAGCTTGGAAAGGATGAGCGAGCAGTACGTC. This chain uses TRBV5-4 with TRBJ2-7; D call uncertain. V lost 0 bases and J lost 6, with 10 bases in between. This CDR3 spans 13 amino acids. The germline CDR1 and CDR2 sequences are SGHNT and YYREEE (reference sequence).

The chain carries TRBV6-6 and TRBJ2-6; TRBD1 aligns across 9 bases. This CDR3 region has 18 residues. J lost 3 bases, V lost 6 bases, and 12 bases had no gene match. Germline assignment: CDR1 MNHNY and CDR2 SVGAGI (reference sequence). CDR3 region: CASRKQGARVGGANVLTF. The CDR3 coding sequence is TGTGCCAGCAGGAAACAGGGGGCGCGAGTTGGTGGGGCCAACGTCCTGACTTTC.

The chain joins TRBV29-1 to TRBJ2-3, with 9 bases fitting TRBD2. CDR1 and CDR2 (germline): SQVTM, ANQGSEA. J gave up 2 bases and V 6 bases, and 9 bases lay outside the gene matches. CDR3 length equals 15 residues. In nucleotides, the CDR3 is TGCAGCGTCCTTCCAGCGGGGGGCGCCACAGATACGCAGTATTTT. It encodes CSVLPAGGATDTQYF.